What follows are 32 T cell receptor beta chains derived from one specimen sequenced in a study of early T cells in non-severe SARS-CoV-2 infection. TCRdb reprocessed the 5' RACE reads with MiXCR, giving one entry per CDR3 protein. There are under 75,000 distinct CDR3 sequences in the sample; approximately 13% occur only once, and about 8% lies in the top ten. Sequencing was performed on whole blood. The receptors originated from an adult who was a healthcare worker with PCR-confirmed SARS-CoV-2 infection or an uninfected control (not recorded which).

At least ten counts were recorded for this clonotype. This chain links TRBV6-2 or TRBV6-3 with TRBJ2-4; D call uncertain. Germline V gene data show CDR1 as MNHEY and CDR2 as SVGEGT. This CDR3 spans 13 amino acids. Trimming shortened V by 5 bases and J by 0 bases, and 5 bases separated the two germline ends. The CDR3 DNA follows: TGTGCCAGCAGTAGTCTAGCCAAAAACATTCAGTACTTC. Translation: CASSSLAKNIQYF.

The chain uses TRBV7-9 and TRBJ2-2, with a weak D call TRBD1 (5 bases). Germline V gene data show CDR1 as SEHNR and CDR2 as FQNEAQ (reference sequence). The ends were cut back, 0 bases at V and 3 bases at J, with 11 bases in the middle. This CDR3 spans 16 amino acids. In nucleotides, the CDR3 is TGTGCCAGCAGCTTAGCCCCAGGGTGGGACACCGGGGAGCTGTTTTTT. Its translation: CASSLAPGWDTGELFF.

This rearrangement joins TRBV5-1 to TRBJ2-5, with D possibly being TRBD1 (6 bases). CDR1 is SGHRS, CDR2 YFSETQ, per germline. This CDR3 region has 14 residues. V lost 1 base, J lost 2 bases, and 9 bases lay in between. CDR3 nucleotides: TGCGCCAGCAGCTTGAGCGGACAGCAAGAGACCCAGTACTTC. This encodes CASSLSGQQETQYF.

The rearrangement joins TRBV2 to TRBJ2-7; 8 bases are a match to TRBD1. The length of the CDR3 is 13 residues. The junction had 4 bases not matched to a gene; V was cut back by 6 bases and J by 3 bases. CDR1 and CDR2 from the germline V gene are SNHLY and FYNNEI. The CDR3 is CASRGQGRYEQYF. The CDR3 bases are TGTGCCAGCAGAGGACAGGGTCGCTACGAGCAGTACTTC.

V and J are TRBV5-1 and TRBJ2-7; D unclear. Trimming pared 0 bases from V and 0 bases from J, leaving 7 bases between. This CDR3 is built from 14 residues. CDR1 is SGHRS, CDR2 YFSETQ, per germline. The CDR3 sequence is CASSLDPSSYEQYF. The DNA of the CDR3 is TGCGCCAGCAGCTTGGACCCGAGCTCCTACGAGCAGTACTTC.

The chain recombines TRBV20-1 with TRBJ2-1; D might be TRBD1 (5 bases). The CDR3 contains 15 residues. CDR1 and CDR2 (germline): DFQATT, SNEGSKA (reference sequence). V lost 0 bases and J 6 bases, leaving 15 bases between the germline ends. The CDR3 is CSARDRRDNFNEQFF. As DNA, the CDR3 is TGCAGTGCTAGAGATCGCAGGGATAATTTCAATGAGCAGTTCTTC.

This clonotype was seen more than once but under ten times. This chain links TRBV24-1 with TRBJ2-7; the match to TRBD2 covers 8 bases. The CDR3 has 15 residues. CDR1 is KGHDR and CDR2 is SFDVKD in the germline V gene. J gave up 5 bases and V 1 base, and 6 bases lay outside the gene matches. The CDR3 nucleotides read TGTGCCACCAGTGATTTAAGAGCGGGAGTCCACGAGCAGTACTTC. Its protein product is CATSDLRAGVHEQYF.

The rearrangement uses TRBV7-3 and TRBJ2-1, with 10 bases aligning to TRBD2. The CDR3 spans 16 residues. The germline V gene encodes CDR1 SGHTA and CDR2 FQGTGA. Trimming at V came to 5 bases and at J to 4 bases, leaving 8 bases not matched to a gene. Here the CDR3 reads CASSPFWTSGYNEQFF. The CDR3 DNA is TGTGCCAGCAGCCCATTCTGGACTAGCGGATACAATGAGCAGTTCTTC.

In its sample, this clonotype was seen a few times. The chain recombines TRBV12-3 or TRBV12-4 with TRBJ2-5; the match to TRBD1 covers 10 bases. The CDR3 spans 16 residues. With 3 bases clipped from V and 6 bases from J, the junction kept 10 bases outside the gene matches. CDR3 amino acids: CASSFSGTGVVKTQYF. The CDR3 DNA reads TGTGCCAGCAGTTTTTCCGGGACAGGGGTGGTGAAGACCCAGTACTTC.

Only a few counts were recorded for this clonotype. The V and J genes are TRBV29-1 and TRBJ1-2, with D uncertain. V shed 4 bases and J shed 0 bases, with 18 bases lying between them. Germline values: CDR1 SQVTM, CDR2 ANQGSEA. The CDR3 is 16 amino acids. The CDR3 spells CSVGSPGLSANYGYTF. In nucleotides, the CDR3 is TGCAGCGTTGGATCCCCAGGCCTCTCGGCTAACTATGGCTACACCTTC.

This CDR3 reads CASSMGTVRIMNTEAFF. The CDR3 nucleotides read TGTGCCAGTAGTATGGGGACGGTCAGGATTATGAACACTGAAGCTTTCTTT. The rearrangement uses TRBV19 and TRBJ1-1, with D possibly TRBD1 on 5 matching bases. The CDR3 contains 17 residues. With 3 bases removed from V and 0 bases from J, the gap between germline ends came to 17 bases. Germline V gives CDR1 LNHDA, CDR2 SQIVND (reference sequence).

This clonotype was recorded at least ten times. CDR3 region: CASSLAGLTLLGAFF. Written as DNA, the CDR3 is TGTGCCAGCAGTTTAGCGGGACTGACCTTATTAGGGGCTTTCTTT. The chain uses TRBV12-3 or TRBV12-4 and TRBJ1-1; D might be TRBD1 (5 bases). The ends were cut back, 0 bases at V and 11 bases at J, with 19 bases in the middle. This CDR3 is 15 amino acids long.

This clonotype was detected a few times. This chain links TRBV7-9 with TRBJ2-1, with 7 nucleotides matching TRBD2. Trimming removed 3 bases from V and 14 bases from J; junction bases left unmatched: 7. CDR3 length equals 12 residues. Germline assignment: CDR1 SEHNR and CDR2 FQNEAQ (reference sequence). The CDR3 spells CASSFVEGGEFF. CDR3 nucleotide sequence: TGTGCCAGCAGCTTTGTTGAGGGAGGGGAGTTCTTC.

This clonotype was seen ten or more times. The chain uses TRBV28 and TRBJ2-5; 9 bases fit TRBD1. After removal of 1 base from V and 4 bases from J, the junction contained 7 bases not matched to a gene. This CDR3 spans 16 amino acids. Germline CDR1 and CDR2: MDHEN and SYDVKM. For the CDR3, the DNA is TGTGCCAGCAGTTTATCGGGACAGGGTAGACTAGAGACCCAGTACTTC. It yields the protein CASSLSGQGRLETQYF. The whole variable domain, filled in from reference TRBV28 and TRBJ2-5, reads DVKVTQSSRYLVKRTGEKVFLECVQDMDHENMFWYRQDPGLGLRLIYFSYDVKMKEKGDIPEGYSVSREKKERFSLILESASTNQTSMYLCASSLSGQGRLETQYFGPGTRLLVL.

This clonotype came up many times. The chain uses TRBV7-9 and TRBJ2-3; TRBD2 aligns across 12 bases. The CDR3 extends over 15 amino acids. Trimming took 2 bases from V and 5 from J; bases not matched to a gene: 2. Germline CDR1 SEHNR, CDR2 FQNEAQ (reference sequence). The CDR3 region has the DNA TGTGCCAGCAGCTTACTAGCGGGAGGGCAAGATACGCAGTATTTT. Translating gives CASSLLAGGQDTQYF.

CDR3 sequence: CASSSASREDEQFF. The CDR3 DNA reads TGTGCCAGCAGCAGTGCTTCCAGGGAGGATGAGCAGTTCTTC. The chain carries TRBV7-2 and TRBJ2-1; a possible D gene is TRBD2 (6 bases). Looked up from germline, CDR1 is SGHTA and CDR2 is FQGNSA. Trimming cost V 5 bases and J 8 bases, with 16 bases left between them. The CDR3 contains 14 residues.

This clonotype was seen a single time. The J gene is TRBJ1-2, the V gene TRBV2; D is ambiguous. In germline, CDR1 is SNHLY, CDR2 FYNNEI. V gave up 6 bases and J gave up 3 bases, with 5 bases separating them. The CDR3 is 11 residues long. The CDR3 region has the DNA TGTGCCAGCAGGCGGGACTATGGCTACACCTTC. It yields the protein CASRRDYGYTF.

J is TRBJ1-6 and V is TRBV20-1; TRBD1 is a possible D gene (5 bases). Trimming removed 3 bases from V and 4 bases from J, with 13 bases in between. The CDR3 runs to 15 residues. The germline V gene encodes CDR1 DFQATT and CDR2 SNEGSKA (reference sequence). The DNA of the CDR3 is TGCAGTGCTAGCCTACCGGGACCTTATAATTCACCCCTCCACTTT. Translation gives CSASLPGPYNSPLHF.

This rearrangement joins TRBV10-3 to TRBJ2-3; TRBD2 aligns across 9 bases. This CDR3 contains 18 residues. CDR1 ENHRY and CDR2 SYGVKD come from the germline V gene. Trimming removed 3 bases from V and 6 bases from J; junction bases left unmatched: 16. This chain's CDR3 is CAISDFGGGAGGADTQYF. The CDR3 bases are TGTGCCATCAGTGACTTTGGTGGGGGAGCGGGAGGTGCGGATACGCAGTATTTT.

This clonotype occurred many times. The V gene is TRBV12-3 or TRBV12-4, the J gene TRBJ1-6; TRBD1 aligns across 12 bases. The CDR3 spans 14 residues. V trimming: 6 bases; J trimming: 8 bases; junction bases outside the gene matches: 2. CDR3 protein: CASRWDRGHSPLHF. As DNA, the CDR3 is TGTGCCAGCAGATGGGACAGGGGGCATTCACCCCTCCACTTT.

A few counts support this clonotype. The chain has TRBV14 and TRBJ1-1, with D possibly being TRBD1 (5 bases). Trimming took 3 bases from V and 5 from J, leaving 16 bases between them. The CDR3 covers 15 residues. CDR1 SGHDN and CDR2 FVKESK come from the germline V gene. The CDR3 region has the DNA TGTGCCAGCAGCCATGACCTTTTGCAGGGTACTGAAGCTTTCTTT. Protein: CASSHDLLQGTEAFF.

There are many counts of this clonotype. The genes are TRBV6-5 and TRBJ1-6; D is possibly TRBD1 (6 bases). Between the trimmed V and J ends, which lost 6 bases and 10 bases, there was a span of 19 bases. The CDR3 has 15 amino acids. Germline V gives CDR1 MNHEY, CDR2 SVGAGI. In nucleotides, the CDR3 is TGTGCCAGCAGCTCAACTCCAGGGGCTCGGTCACCCCTCCACTTT. Its translation: CASSSTPGARSPLHF.

There are a few counts of this clonotype. This rearrangement joins TRBV29-1 to TRBJ2-1, with D maybe TRBD2 (5 bases). Germline CDR1 and CDR2: SQVTM and ANQGSEA. The CDR3 covers 14 residues. Trimming pared 5 bases from V and 0 bases from J, leaving 11 bases between. The DNA of the CDR3 is TGCAGCGTTTATGGTACTAGCTCCTACAATGAGCAGTTCTTC. Its protein is CSVYGTSSYNEQFF.

This clonotype was seen a few times. This chain joins TRBV21-1 and TRBJ2-1; the table's TRBD1 call for D was not verified on the DNA. TRBV21-1 is described as a pseudogene. The CDR3 length is 16 residues. The CDR3 protein is CASGLWGTGWNDEQFF. The CDR3, as DNA: TGTGCCAGCGGCCTGTGGGGGACAGGGTGGAACGATGAGCAGTTCTTC.

The table lists this clonotype with many counts. CDR3 DNA: TGTGCCAGCTCACCCGTGAACGCGGGCACAGATACGCAGTATTTT. Its protein is CASSPVNAGTDTQYF. The chain is built from TRBV18 and TRBJ2-3; no clear D gene. V gave up 3 bases and J gave up 1 base, with 11 bases separating them. Germline assignment: CDR1 KGHSH and CDR2 LQKENI. The CDR3 consists of 15 residues.

This clonotype was seen at least ten times. This rearrangement joins TRBV9 to TRBJ2-5; 9 bases agree with TRBD1. Germline lookup yields CDR1 SGDLS and CDR2 YYNGEE. The CDR3 length is 14 residues. Trimming cost V 3 bases and J 3 bases; bases outside gene matches: 3. In DNA form, the CDR3 reads TGTGCCAGCAGCGGGGGACAGGGTAAAGAGACCCAGTACTTC. The encoded protein is CASSGGQGKETQYF.

This clonotype has just a few counts. V usage is TRBV7-9 and J usage is TRBJ2-2; weak D call: TRBD2 (5 bases). The CDR3 runs 14 residues. The ends were cut back, 1 base at V and 6 bases at J, with 9 bases in the middle. Germline values: CDR1 SEHNR, CDR2 FQNEAQ (reference sequence). The CDR3 protein is CASSLVGGPGELFF. For the CDR3, the DNA is TGTGCCAGCAGCTTAGTCGGAGGCCCCGGGGAGCTGTTTTTT.

The chain has TRBV15 and TRBJ2-7; TRBD1 or TRBD2 may be the D gene (5 bases each). The CDR3 loop spans 14 amino acids. The V gene lost 8 bases and the J gene lost 1 base, with 15 bases spanning the gap. Germline V gene data show CDR1 as LNHNV and CDR2 as YYDKDF (reference sequence). As DNA, the CDR3 is TGTGCCACCTCGTATCTTGGGGGATCCTACGAGCAGTACTTC. Protein sequence: CATSYLGGSYEQYF.

The V call is TRBV28, the J call TRBJ2-7; no reliable D call. CDR3 size: 14 residues. From germline, CDR1 is MDHEN and CDR2 SYDVKM. V lost 1 base and J lost 4, with 11 bases in between. DNA for the CDR3: TGTGCCAGCAGTTTATCGGCGATTTCGTACGAGCAGTACTTC. This gives the protein CASSLSAISYEQYF.

This clonotype was counted at least ten times. The DNA for the CDR3 is TGCAGTGCCATGACTAGCGGGAGGGTCCAAGAGACCCAGTACTTC. It yields the protein CSAMTSGRVQETQYF. This rearrangement joins TRBV20-1 to TRBJ2-5; 14 positions agree with TRBD2. The CDR3 runs to 15 residues. Germline V gene sequence: CDR1 DFQATT, CDR2 SNEGSKA (reference sequence). The J segment lost 1 base and the V segment lost 6 bases, leaving 4 bases of the junction unmatched.

V gene TRBV29-1 combines with J gene TRBJ2-1; 8 bases match TRBD2. The ends lost 7 bases at V and 4 bases at J; junction bases unmatched: 6. Per germline, CDR1 SQVTM and CDR2 ANQGSEA. The CDR3 consists of 13 residues. CDR3 region: CSAASGSYNEQFF. DNA for the CDR3: TGCAGCGCCGCAAGCGGGAGTTACAATGAGCAGTTCTTC.

J is TRBJ2-3 and V is TRBV6-1, with D uncertain. V lost 4 bases and J lost 0, with 8 bases in between. Germline V gene sequence: CDR1 MNHNS, CDR2 SASEGT. CDR3 length: 14 residues. CDR3 amino acids: CASSVMESTDTQYF. The CDR3, as DNA: TGTGCCAGCAGTGTGATGGAGAGCACAGATACGCAGTATTTT.